The 22 T cell receptor beta chains below were found in one sample sequenced in a study of blood T cell repertoires in COVID-19. TCRdb's copy holds only in-frame clones and misses some; the assay was immunoSEQ multiplex PCR. Here the sample spans over 30,000 clones, more than 65% being singletons. Material: peripheral blood. The source is a man older than 75 with active or convalescent COVID-19.

J is TRBJ2-7 and V is TRBV18; possibly TRBD1 for D (5 bases). CDR3 size: 13 residues. Trimming stripped 4 bases from V and 5 bases from J, with 12 bases between. Germline CDR1 reads KGHSH; CDR2 reads LQKENI. The CDR3 sequence is CASSRQGSHEQYF. CDR3 nucleotides: TGTGCCAGCTCACGTCAGGGATCCCACGAGCAGTACTTC. Looking up the rest from reference TRBV18 and TRBJ2-7 gives the full variable domain: NAGVMQNPRHLVRRRGQEARLRCSPMKGHSHVYWYRQLPEEGLKFMVYLQKENIIDESGMPKERFSAEFPKEGPSILRIQQVVRGDSAAYFCASSRQGSHEQYFGPGTRLTVT.

This rearrangement joins TRBV9 to TRBJ1-3; no firm D call. Looked up from germline, CDR1 is SGDLS and CDR2 is YYNGEE. The CDR3 is made up of 14 amino acids. The V end was cut by 4 bases, the J end by 1 base, with 9 bases between. CDR3 residues: CASSSGISGNTIYF. The DNA of the CDR3 is TGTGCCAGCAGCTCGGGGATTTCTGGAAACACCATATATTTT. Supplemented by reference TRBV9 and TRBJ1-3, the full variable domain reads DSGVTQTPKHLITATGQRVTLRCSPRSGDLSVYWYQQSLDQGLQFLIQYYNGEERAKGNILERFSAQQFPDLHSELNLSSLELGDSALYFCASSSGISGNTIYFGEGSWLTVV.

V gene TRBV11-2 combines with J gene TRBJ1-2; D remains ambiguous. Trimming cost V 3 bases and J 4 bases, with 9 bases left between them. The CDR3 is 13 amino acids. The germline V gene encodes CDR1 SGHAT and CDR2 FQNNGV. The chain's CDR3 is CASSFSTIYGYTF. CDR3 DNA sequence: TGTGCCAGCAGCTTTTCGACAATCTATGGCTACACCTTC.

The rearrangement joins TRBV9 to TRBJ2-5, with TRBD1 matching over 9 bases. This CDR3 has 14 residues. The junction had 5 bases not matched to a gene; V was cut back by 3 bases and J by 5 bases. Per germline, CDR1 SGDLS and CDR2 YYNGEE. The CDR3 loop reads CASSAGQGGETQYF. In DNA, the CDR3 is TGTGCCAGCAGCGCGGGACAGGGAGGGGAGACCCAGTACTTC.

The gene calls are TRBV11-2 and TRBJ2-3, with TRBD1 matching over 8 bases. J gave up 2 bases and V 6 bases, and 10 bases lay outside the gene matches. This CDR3 is 16 amino acids long. CDR1 and CDR2 from the germline V gene are SGHAT and FQNNGV. The CDR3 bases are TGTGCCAGCAGACCCCAGGGGGCGGGAAACACAGATACGCAGTATTTT. It encodes CASRPQGAGNTDTQYF.

The V call is TRBV29-1, the J call TRBJ2-5, with D possibly being TRBD2 (7 bases). V lost 1 base and J 7 bases, leaving 16 bases between the germline ends. CDR1 and CDR2 (germline): SQVTM, ANQGSEA. The CDR3 consists of 14 residues. The CDR3 loop is CSVEAPRGGLTQYF. The CDR3 bases are TGCAGCGTTGAAGCTCCGAGGGGGGGCTTGACCCAGTACTTC.

The chain uses TRBV6-6 and TRBJ2-7; weak D call: TRBD2 (5 bases). V shed 4 bases and J shed 0 bases, with 16 bases lying between them. CDR1 is MNHNY, CDR2 SVGAGI, per germline (reference sequence). The CDR3 totals 16 residues. CDR3 loop: CASSSQGSGSSYEQYF. The CDR3 DNA sequence: TGTGCCAGCAGTTCCCAAGGGAGCGGCAGCTCCTACGAGCAGTACTTC.

This sequence joins TRBV2 and TRBJ2-5, with TRBD1 identical over 9 bases. Germline lookup yields CDR1 SNHLY and CDR2 FYNNEI. V was pared by 5 bases and J by 7 bases, with 11 bases of the junction left unmatched. The CDR3 runs 15 residues. This CDR3 is CASSFIPGQGGTQYF. In DNA form, the CDR3 reads TGTGCCAGCAGTTTCATCCCGGGACAGGGTGGGACCCAGTACTTC.

This clone was counted a single time. The chain combines TRBV7-6 with TRBJ2-4; D remains unclear. The CDR3 loop spans 19 amino acids. Germline loops: CDR1 SGHVS, CDR2 FNYEAQ. V lost 5 bases to trimming and J lost 1 base, with 24 bases between them. The CDR3 reads CASSPRQTPSPTAKNIQYF. The CDR3 DNA sequence: TGTGCCAGCAGCCCGCGACAAACCCCATCCCCAACCGCCAAAAACATTCAGTACTTC.

V gene TRBV5-1 combines with J gene TRBJ2-1, with 9 bases matching TRBD1. The CDR3 is 15 residues long. Germline-derived CDR1 and CDR2 are SGHRS and YFSETQ. V shed 4 bases, J shed 3 bases, and the junction held 5 bases outside the gene matches. CDR3 loop: CASSTGQGFYNEQFF. CDR3 DNA: TGCGCCAGCAGCACGGGACAGGGTTTCTACAATGAGCAGTTCTTC.

This clone was counted a few times. The gene calls are TRBV7-8 and TRBJ2-3; 11 nucleotides agree with TRBD2. Losses at the gene ends were 5 bases for V and 2 bases for J; bases not matched to a gene: 9. Germline V gives CDR1 SGHVS, CDR2 FQNEAQ. The CDR3 sequence is 17 residues long. This chain's CDR3 is CASSELAGGGVTDTQYF. In DNA form, the CDR3 reads TGTGCCAGCAGCGAGCTAGCGGGAGGTGGTGTCACAGATACGCAGTATTTT.

The V call is TRBV4-3, the J call TRBJ2-3; D is perhaps TRBD1 (6 bases). CDR3 length: 17 residues. V dropped 0 bases and J dropped 2 bases, with 15 bases sitting between them. Germline CDR1 is LGHNA and CDR2 is YSLEER. The CDR3, as DNA: TGCGCCAGCAGCCAAGACCTTTTCGGGACACACACAGATACGCAGTATTTT. This sequence encodes CASSQDLFGTHTDTQYF.

The V call is TRBV5-4, the J call TRBJ2-5, with D tentatively TRBD2 (5 bases). The V gene's germline CDR1 is SGHNT and CDR2 YYREEE (reference sequence). CDR3 length: 13 residues. With 1 base removed from V and 1 base from J, the gap between germline ends came to 5 bases. The CDR3 region has the DNA TGTGCCAGCAGCTTGACTAGCCAAGAGACCCAGTACTTC. It is translated as CASSLTSQETQYF.

CDR3 in amino acids: CASSLGTQGLQYF. CDR3 nucleotide sequence: TGTGCCAGCAGCTTGGGTACTCAGGGCCTACAGTACTTC. The chain joins TRBV7-2 to TRBJ2-7, with D possibly being TRBD1 (5 bases). Germline CDR1 SGHTA, CDR2 FQGNSA. There are 13 residues in the CDR3. The V end lost 3 bases, the J end lost 10 bases, and 16 bases lay between the germline ends.

The CDR3: CASSRGHDFYEQYF. The CDR3 region has the DNA TGTGCCAGCAGCAGAGGACACGATTTCTACGAGCAGTACTTC. The chain has TRBV7-2 and TRBJ2-7, with D possibly being TRBD1 (5 bases). This CDR3 contains 14 residues. In germline, CDR1 is SGHTA, CDR2 FQGNSA. V dropped 5 bases and J dropped 3 bases, with 14 bases sitting between them.

This clone has only a few counts. The rearrangement links TRBV12-5 to TRBJ2-7; TRBD2 agrees at 7 bases. The CDR3 extends over 15 amino acids. Germline V lookup: CDR1 LGHNT, CDR2 FRNRAP. V was clipped by 1 base and J by 5 bases; unmatched bases: 8. The CDR3 loop reads CASGLATSRVDEQYF. The CDR3 region has the DNA TGTGCTAGTGGTTTGGCGACTAGCCGGGTCGACGAGCAGTACTTC.

V and J are TRBV14 and TRBJ2-4, with 7 bases lining up with TRBD1. V shed 0 bases, J shed 3 bases, and the junction held 5 bases outside the gene matches. The CDR3 spans 16 residues. The germline CDR1 and CDR2 sequences are SGHDN and FVKESK. CDR3 sequence reads: CASSQDRRQGKNIQYF. The CDR3 nucleotides are TGTGCCAGCAGCCAAGATCGGCGACAGGGCAAAAACATTCAGTACTTC.

V usage is TRBV6-5 and J usage is TRBJ1-2; perhaps TRBD1 as D (5 bases). The CDR3 runs to 14 residues. In germline, CDR1 is MNHEY, CDR2 SVGAGI. V was shortened by 6 bases and J by 3 bases, with 14 bases between the two germline ends. CDR3 protein: CASSLGGGDYGYTF. For the CDR3, the DNA is TGTGCCAGCAGCTTGGGGGGGGGAGACTATGGCTACACCTTC.

J is TRBJ1-1 and V is TRBV11-2, with D maybe TRBD1 (6 bases). CDR1 SGHAT and CDR2 FQNNGV come from the germline V gene. The CDR3 sequence is 14 residues long. Deletions cut 5 bases from V and 0 bases from J, with 10 bases between. The CDR3 here is CASSRTGLNTEAFF. DNA for the CDR3: TGTGCCAGCAGCCGCACAGGGCTGAACACTGAAGCTTTCTTT.

This chain links TRBV6-5 with TRBJ1-2; D gene uncertain. CDR1 and CDR2 from the germline V gene are MNHEY and SVGAGI. This CDR3 has 15 residues. The ends were cut back, 6 bases at V and 0 bases at J, with 14 bases in the middle. As DNA, the CDR3 is TGTGCCAGCAGACCCCCGGGGAGGACTAACTATGGCTACACCTTC. Translated, it gives CASRPPGRTNYGYTF.

The chain has TRBV23-1 and TRBJ2-2, with TRBD1 identical over 9 bases. TRBV23-1 qualifies as an ORF whose function is uncertain. This CDR3 region has 15 residues. V dropped 2 bases and J dropped 6; count of bases not matched to a gene: 4. The CDR3 protein is CASSQKTGGAGELFF. CDR3 sequence (DNA): TGCGCCAGCAGTCAAAAGACAGGGGGGGCCGGGGAGCTGTTTTTT.

The CDR3 nucleotides are TGTGCCAGCAGCTTAGAGCCTAGCGTCGAGACCCAGTACTTC. Its translation is CASSLEPSVETQYF. V and J are TRBV7-2 and TRBJ2-5, with D perhaps matching TRBD2 (6 bases). CDR3 length: 14 amino acids. The germline V gene encodes CDR1 SGHTA and CDR2 FQGNSA. V was clipped by 1 base and J by 5 bases, with 11 bases between them.